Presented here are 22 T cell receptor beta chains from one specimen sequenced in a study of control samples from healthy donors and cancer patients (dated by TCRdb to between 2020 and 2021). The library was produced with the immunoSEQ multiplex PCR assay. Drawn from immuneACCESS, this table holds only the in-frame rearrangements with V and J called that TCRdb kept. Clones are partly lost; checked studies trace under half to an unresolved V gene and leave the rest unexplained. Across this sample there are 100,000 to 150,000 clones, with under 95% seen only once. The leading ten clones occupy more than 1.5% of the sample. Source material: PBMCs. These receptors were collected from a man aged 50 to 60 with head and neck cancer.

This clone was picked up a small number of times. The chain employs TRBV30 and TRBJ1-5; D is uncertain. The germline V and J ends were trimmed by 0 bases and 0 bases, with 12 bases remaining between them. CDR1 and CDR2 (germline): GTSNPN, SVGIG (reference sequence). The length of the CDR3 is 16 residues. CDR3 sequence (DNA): TGTGCCTGGAGTGTAGGGATTTCGGCTAGCAATCAGCCCCAGCATTTT. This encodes CAWSVGISASNQPQHF.

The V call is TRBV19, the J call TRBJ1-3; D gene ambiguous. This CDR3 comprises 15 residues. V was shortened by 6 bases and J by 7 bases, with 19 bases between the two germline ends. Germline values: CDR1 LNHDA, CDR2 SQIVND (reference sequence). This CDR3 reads CASRVGSAAGNTIYF. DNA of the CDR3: TGTGCCAGTAGAGTGGGTTCGGCGGCGGGCAACACCATATATTTT.

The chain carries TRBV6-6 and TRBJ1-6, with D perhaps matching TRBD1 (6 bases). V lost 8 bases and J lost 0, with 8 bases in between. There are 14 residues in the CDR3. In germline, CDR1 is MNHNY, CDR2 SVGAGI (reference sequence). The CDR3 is CASGGSSYNSPLHF. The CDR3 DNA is TGTGCCAGCGGGGGCAGCTCCTATAATTCACCCCTCCACTTT.

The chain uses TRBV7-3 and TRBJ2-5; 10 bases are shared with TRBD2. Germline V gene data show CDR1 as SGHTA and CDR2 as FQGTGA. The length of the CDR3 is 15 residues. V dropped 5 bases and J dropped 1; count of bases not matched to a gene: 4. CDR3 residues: CASSVGLAVQETQYF. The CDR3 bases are TGTGCCAGCAGCGTCGGACTAGCGGTCCAAGAGACCCAGTACTTC.

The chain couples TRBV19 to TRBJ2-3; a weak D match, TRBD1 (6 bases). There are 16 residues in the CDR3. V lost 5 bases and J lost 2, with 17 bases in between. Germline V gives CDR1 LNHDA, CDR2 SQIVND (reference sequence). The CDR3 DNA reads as TGTGCCAGTAGTGACAGGCCATTAGCGACCACAGATACGCAGTATTTT. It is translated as CASSDRPLATTDTQYF.

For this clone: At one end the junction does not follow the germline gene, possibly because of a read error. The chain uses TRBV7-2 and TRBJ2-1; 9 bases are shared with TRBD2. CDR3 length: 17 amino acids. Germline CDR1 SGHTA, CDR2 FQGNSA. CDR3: CAGSLIGRAGGYNEQFF. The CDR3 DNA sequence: TGTGCCGGCAGCTTAATCGGTAGAGCGGGGGGCTACAATGAGCAGTTCTTC.

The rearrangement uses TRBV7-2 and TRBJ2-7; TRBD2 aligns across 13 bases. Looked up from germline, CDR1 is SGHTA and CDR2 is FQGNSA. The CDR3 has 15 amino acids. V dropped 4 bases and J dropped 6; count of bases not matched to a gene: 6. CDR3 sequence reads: CASSYTSGGVSEQYF. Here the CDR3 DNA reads TGTGCCAGCAGCTATACTAGCGGGGGGGTGAGCGAGCAGTACTTC.

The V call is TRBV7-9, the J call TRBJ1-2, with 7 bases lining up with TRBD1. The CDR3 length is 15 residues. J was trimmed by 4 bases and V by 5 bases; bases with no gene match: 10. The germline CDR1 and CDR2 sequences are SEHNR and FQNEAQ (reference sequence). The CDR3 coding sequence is TGTGCCAGCAGCCTTAGCCGGGACAGCAGCTATGGCTACACCTTC. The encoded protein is CASSLSRDSSYGYTF.

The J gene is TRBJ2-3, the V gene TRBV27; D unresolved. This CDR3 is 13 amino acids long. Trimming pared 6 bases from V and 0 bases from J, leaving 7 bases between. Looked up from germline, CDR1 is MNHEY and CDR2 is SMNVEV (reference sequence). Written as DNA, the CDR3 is TGTGCCAGCAGACGCTCTAGCACAGATACGCAGTATTTT. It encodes CASRRSSTDTQYF.

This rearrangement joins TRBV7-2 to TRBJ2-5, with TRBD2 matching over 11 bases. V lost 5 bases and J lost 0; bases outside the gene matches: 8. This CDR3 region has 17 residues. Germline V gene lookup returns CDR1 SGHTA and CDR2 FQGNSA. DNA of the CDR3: TGTGCCAGCAGCCTGGGTAGCGGGGGGGCGTACCAAGAGACCCAGTACTTC. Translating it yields CASSLGSGGAYQETQYF.

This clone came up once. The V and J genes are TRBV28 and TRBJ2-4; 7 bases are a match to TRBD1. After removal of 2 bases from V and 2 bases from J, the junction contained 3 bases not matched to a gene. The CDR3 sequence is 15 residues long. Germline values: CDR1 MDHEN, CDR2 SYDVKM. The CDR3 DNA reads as TGTGCCAGCAGTTTAGACAGGGTTACCAAAAACATTCAGTACTTC. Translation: CASSLDRVTKNIQYF.

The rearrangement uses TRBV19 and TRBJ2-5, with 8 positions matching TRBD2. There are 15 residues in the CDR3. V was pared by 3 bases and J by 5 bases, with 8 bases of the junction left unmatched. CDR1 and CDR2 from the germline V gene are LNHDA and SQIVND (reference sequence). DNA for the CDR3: TGTGCCAGTAGTATTGCGGGACTAGAGCTCGAGACCCAGTACTTC. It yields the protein CASSIAGLELETQYF.

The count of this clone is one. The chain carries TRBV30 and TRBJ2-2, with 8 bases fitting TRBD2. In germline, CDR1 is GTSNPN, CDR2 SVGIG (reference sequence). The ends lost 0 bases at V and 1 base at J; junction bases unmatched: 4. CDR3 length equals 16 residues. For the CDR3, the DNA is TGTGCCTGGAGTGTATTTGCGGGGGGGAACACCGGGGAGCTGTTTTTT. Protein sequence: CAWSVFAGGNTGELFF.

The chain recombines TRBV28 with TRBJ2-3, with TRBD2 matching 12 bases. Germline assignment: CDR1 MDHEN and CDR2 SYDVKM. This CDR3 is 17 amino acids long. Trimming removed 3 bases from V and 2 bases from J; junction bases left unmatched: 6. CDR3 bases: TGTGCCAGCAGTTTCCTAGGACTAGCGGGGACCACAGATACGCAGTATTTT. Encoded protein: CASSFLGLAGTTDTQYF.

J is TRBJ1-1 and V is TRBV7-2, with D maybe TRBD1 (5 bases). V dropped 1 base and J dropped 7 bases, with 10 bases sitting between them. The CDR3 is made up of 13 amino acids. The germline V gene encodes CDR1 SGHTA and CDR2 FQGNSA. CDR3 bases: TGTGCCAGCAGCTTAGATTGGCAGGGTGAAGCTTTCTTT. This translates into CASSLDWQGEAFF. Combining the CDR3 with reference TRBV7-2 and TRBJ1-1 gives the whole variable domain GAGVSQSPSNKVTEKGKDVELRCDPISGHTALYWYRQSLGQGLEFLIYFQGNSAPDKSGLPSDRFSAERTGGSVSTLTIQRTQQEDSAVYLCASSLDWQGEAFFGQGTRLTVV.

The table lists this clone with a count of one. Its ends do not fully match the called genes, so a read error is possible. The CDR3: CASRQGTEDTEAFF. In DNA, the CDR3 is TGCGCCAGCAGACAAGGGACGGAGGACACTGAAGCTTTCTTT. J is TRBJ1-1 and V is TRBV4-3; a possible D gene is TRBD1 (5 bases). Germline assignment: CDR1 LGHNA and CDR2 YSLEER. CDR3 length equals 14 residues.

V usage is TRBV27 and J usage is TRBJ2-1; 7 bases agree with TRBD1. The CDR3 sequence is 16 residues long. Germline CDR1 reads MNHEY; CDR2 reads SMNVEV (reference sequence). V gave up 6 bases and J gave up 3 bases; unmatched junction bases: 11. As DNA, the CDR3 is TGTGCCAGCAGCCTGGCCACAGGGGTTCTCTACAATGAGCAGTTCTTC. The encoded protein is CASSLATGVLYNEQFF.

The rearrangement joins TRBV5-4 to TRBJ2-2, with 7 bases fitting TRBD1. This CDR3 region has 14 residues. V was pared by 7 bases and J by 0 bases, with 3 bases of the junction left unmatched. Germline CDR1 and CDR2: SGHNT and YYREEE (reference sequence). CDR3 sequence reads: CASSGTANTGELFF. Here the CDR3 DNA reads TGTGCCAGCTCCGGGACAGCGAACACCGGGGAGCTGTTTTTT.

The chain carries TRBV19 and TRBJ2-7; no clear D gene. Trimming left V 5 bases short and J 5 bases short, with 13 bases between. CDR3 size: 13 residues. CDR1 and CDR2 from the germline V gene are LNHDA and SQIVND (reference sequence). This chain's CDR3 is CASSFGVANEQYF. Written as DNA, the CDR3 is TGTGCCAGTAGTTTTGGGGTGGCTAACGAGCAGTACTTC.

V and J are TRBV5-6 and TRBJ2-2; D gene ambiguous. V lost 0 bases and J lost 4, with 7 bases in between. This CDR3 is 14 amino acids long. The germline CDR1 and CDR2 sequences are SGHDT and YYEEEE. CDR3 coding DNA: TGTGCCAGCAGCTTGGCTTATGGCACCGGGGAGCTGTTTTTT. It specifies CASSLAYGTGELFF.

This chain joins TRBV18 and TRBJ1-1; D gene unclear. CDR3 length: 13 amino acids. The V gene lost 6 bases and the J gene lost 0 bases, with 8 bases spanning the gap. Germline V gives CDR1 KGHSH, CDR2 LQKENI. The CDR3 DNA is TGTGCCAGCTCTTACGGCCTGAACACTGAAGCTTTCTTT. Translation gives CASSYGLNTEAFF.

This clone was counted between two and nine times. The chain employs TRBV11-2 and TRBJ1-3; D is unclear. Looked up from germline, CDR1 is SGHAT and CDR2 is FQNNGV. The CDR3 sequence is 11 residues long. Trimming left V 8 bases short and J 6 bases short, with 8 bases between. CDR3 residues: CASQRQNTIYF. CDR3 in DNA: TGTGCCAGCCAGAGGCAAAACACCATATATTTT.